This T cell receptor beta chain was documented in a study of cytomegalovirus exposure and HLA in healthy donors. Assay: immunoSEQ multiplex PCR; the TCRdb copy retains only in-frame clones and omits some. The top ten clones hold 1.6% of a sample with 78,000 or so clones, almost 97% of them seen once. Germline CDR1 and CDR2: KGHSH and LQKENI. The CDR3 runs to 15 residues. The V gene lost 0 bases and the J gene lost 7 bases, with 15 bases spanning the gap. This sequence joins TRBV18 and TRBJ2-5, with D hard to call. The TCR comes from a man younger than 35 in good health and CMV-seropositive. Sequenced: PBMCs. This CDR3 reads CASSPPDRPSGTQYF. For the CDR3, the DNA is TGTGCCAGCTCACCACCTGACCGCCCCTCGGGGACCCAGTACTTC.